These T cell receptor beta chains were read from a single sample in a study of cytomegalovirus exposure and HLA in healthy donors. TCRdb's copy holds only in-frame clones and misses some; the assay was immunoSEQ multiplex PCR. Of 150,000 to 180,000 clones in the sample, roughly 80% were seen once. The material sequenced was PBMCs. The receptor set was obtained from a man aged 25-40 years in good health and CMV-seropositive. The CDR3 runs from the conserved cysteine through the conserved F or W. Each record gives: V gene, clone size, J gene, D gene, CDR3 protein, CDR3 DNA. D genes are given only for firm matches. Size tells how often a clone was seen (once, few, many) or the class of an expanded clone, and some rows leave it out.

>TRBV28|NA|TRBJ1-1|NA
CASSFGNTEAFF
TGTGCCAGCAGTTTCGGGAACACTGAAGCTTTCTTT
>TRBV19|NA|TRBJ2-1|TRBD2
CASSTRGSGREFEQFF
TGTGCCAGTAGTACTCGGGGTAGCGGGAGAGAATTTGAGCAGTTCTTC
>TRBV7-2|NA|TRBJ1-5|TRBD1
CASSLGGTGNQPQHF
TGTGCCAGCAGCTTAGGGGGGACAGGGAATCAGCCCCAGCATTTT
>TRBV7-9|NA|TRBJ2-7|NA
CSSSLDSLGGSGYEQYF
TGTTCCAGCAGCTTAGATTCCCTTGGGGGGAGCGGCTACGAGCAGTACTTC
>TRBV25-1|NA|TRBJ2-7|TRBD2
CASSDLAGDLKSYEQYF
TGTGCCAGCAGTGACCTAGCGGGAGATCTTAAATCCTACGAGCAGTACTTC
>TRBV13|NA|TRBJ2-2|TRBD2
CASSSTRGSGIVGELFF
TGTGCCAGCAGCTCCACCCGGGGTAGCGGGATTGTCGGGGAGCTGTTTTTT
>TRBV30|few|TRBJ1-2|TRBD1
CAWSRDRRRGGYTF
TGTGCCTGGAGCCGGGACAGGCGCCGGGGTGGCTACACCTTC
>TRBV6-1|NA|TRBJ2-5|NA
CASRSPTGKETQYF
TGTGCCAGCAGGTCACCCACAGGAAAAGAGACCCAGTACTTC
>TRBV11-3|NA|TRBJ1-1|NA
CASRTRVFHEAFF
TGTGCCAGCAGGACGCGGGTCTTCCACGAAGCTTTCTTT
>TRBV6-5|once|TRBJ2-1|TRBD1
CASSYRDSNEQFF
TGTGCCAGCAGTTACCGGGACAGCAATGAGCAGTTCTTC
>TRBV15|few|TRBJ1-3|NA
CATSPRVLSGNTIYF
TGTGCCACCAGCCCCAGGGTGCTCTCTGGAAACACCATATATTTT
>TRBV9|NA|TRBJ1-2|NA
CASSGQNGYTF
TGTGCCAGCAGCGGACAAAATGGCTACACCTTC
>TRBV29-1|NA|TRBJ1-5|NA
CSVALRGAGQPQHF
TGCAGCGTTGCTCTCCGGGGGGCGGGTCAGCCCCAGCATTTT
>TRBV6-6|NA|TRBJ2-7|NA
CASSYLGGASSYEQYF
TGTGCCAGCAGTTATTTAGGGGGGGCCAGCTCCTACGAGCAGTACTTC
>TRBV4-1|NA|TRBJ2-1|TRBD2
CASSQENKRGPNEQFF
TGCGCCAGCAGCCAAGAAAACAAGCGGGGGCCGAATGAGCAGTTCTTC
>TRBV7-9|NA|TRBJ1-1|NA
CASSRELPGVSEAFF
TGTGCCAGCAGCCGGGAGCTCCCGGGCGTCTCTGAAGCTTTCTTT
>TRBV12-5|few|TRBJ2-7|NA
CASGPTPAYEQYF
TGTGCTAGTGGTCCTACTCCTGCCTACGAGCAGTACTTC
>TRBV7-2|NA|TRBJ2-5|TRBD2
CASSLAGGRQETQYF
TGTGCCAGCAGCCTTGCGGGGGGGAGGCAAGAGACCCAGTACTTC
>TRBV6-6|once|TRBJ2-1|NA
CASSYRYSGEQFF
TGTGCCAGCAGTTACAGGTATTCAGGAGAGCAGTTCTTC
>TRBV30|NA|TRBJ1-5|NA
CAWSNQGNQPQHF
TGTGCCTGGAGTAACCAGGGGAATCAGCCCCAGCATTTT
>TRBV5-1|NA|TRBJ2-1|NA
CASSLSRHEQFF
TGCGCCAGCAGCTTGTCGCGCCATGAGCAGTTCTTC
>TRBV7-3|once|TRBJ2-7|TRBD2
CASSPAASGRYEQYF
TGTGCCAGCAGCCCCGCGGCTAGCGGGCGGTACGAGCAGTACTTC
>TRBV18|NA|TRBJ1-6|NA
CASSPLRTAGVGNSPLHF
TGTGCCAGCTCACCACTTCGGACAGCAGGGGTAGGTAATTCACCCCTCCACTTT
>TRBV15|NA|TRBJ1-1|TRBD1
CATSRSTGAPEAFF
TGTGCCACCAGCAGATCCACAGGGGCCCCTGAAGCTTTCTTT
>TRBV19|once|TRBJ1-2|NA
CASLSRGLGGYTF
TGTGCCAGCCTCTCTAGAGGATTGGGTGGCTACACCTTC
>TRBV27|NA|TRBJ2-7|NA
CASSFMGQISYEQYF
TGTGCCAGCAGCTTTATGGGACAAATCTCCTACGAGCAGTACTTC